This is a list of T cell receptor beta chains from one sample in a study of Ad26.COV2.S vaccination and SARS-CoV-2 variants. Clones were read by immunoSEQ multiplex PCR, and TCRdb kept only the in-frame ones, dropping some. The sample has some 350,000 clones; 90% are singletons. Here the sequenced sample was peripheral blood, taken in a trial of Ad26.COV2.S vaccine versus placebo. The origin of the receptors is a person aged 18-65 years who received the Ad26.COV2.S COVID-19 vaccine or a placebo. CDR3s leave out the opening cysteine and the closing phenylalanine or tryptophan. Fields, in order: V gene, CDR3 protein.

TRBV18 ASSHQGGRARETQY
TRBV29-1 SVVYGDAF
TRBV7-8 ASSGVKGAGYNEQF
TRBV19 ASSFWTEAF
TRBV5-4 ASSSRGGTGYEQY
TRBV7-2 ASSFGQTNTEAF
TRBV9 ASSPGTGYGYT
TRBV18 ASSFRGQAGAVNTGELF
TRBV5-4 ASSPGTPNYGYT
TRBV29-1 SVEGNYGYT
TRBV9 ASSPILGQGASGGYT
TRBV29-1 SVEAGGRGDTQY
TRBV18 ASSPPGLAGGTGELF
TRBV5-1 ASSLEGQSGYT
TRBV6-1 ASTGAENTEAF
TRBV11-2 ASSQWLETQY
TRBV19 ASSIAGIFEAF
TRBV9 ASSVAGGPEETQY
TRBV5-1 ASSLGQGDYNEQF
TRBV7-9 ASSWGLNTEAF
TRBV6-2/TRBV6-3 ASSWTQEGASEAF
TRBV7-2 ASRTGASTDTQY
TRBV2 AISTQGVGYGYT
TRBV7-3 ASSLNEWTEAF
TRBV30 AWNHQTNTEAF